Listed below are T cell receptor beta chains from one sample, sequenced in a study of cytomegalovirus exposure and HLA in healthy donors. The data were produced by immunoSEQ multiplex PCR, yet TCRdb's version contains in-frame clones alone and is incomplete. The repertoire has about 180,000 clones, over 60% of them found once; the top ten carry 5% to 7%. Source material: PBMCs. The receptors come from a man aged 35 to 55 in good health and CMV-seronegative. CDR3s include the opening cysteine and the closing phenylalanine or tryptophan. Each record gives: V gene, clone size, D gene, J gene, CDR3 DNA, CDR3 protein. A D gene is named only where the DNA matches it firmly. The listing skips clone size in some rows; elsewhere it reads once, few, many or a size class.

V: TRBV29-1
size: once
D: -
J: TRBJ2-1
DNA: TGCAGCGTTGATGGGGCCAATGAGCAGTTCTTC
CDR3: CSVDGANEQFF

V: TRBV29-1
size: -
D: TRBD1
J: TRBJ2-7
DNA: TGCAGCGTTGAAGGGCAGGGGGCCAACGAGCAGTACTTC
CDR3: CSVEGQGANEQYF

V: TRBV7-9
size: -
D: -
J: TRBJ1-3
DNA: TGTGCCAGCAGTCCGAGAGCCTCTTTGGCTGGAAACACCATATATTTT
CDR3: CASSPRASLAGNTIYF

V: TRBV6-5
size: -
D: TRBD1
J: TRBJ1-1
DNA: TGTGCCAGCAGTTACTCGAGCCAGGGGGCACATACTGAAGCTTTCTTT
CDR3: CASSYSSQGAHTEAFF

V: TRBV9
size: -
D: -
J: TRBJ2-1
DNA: TGTGCCAGCAGCGCTGGGACTCTGGTTGAGCAGTTCTTC
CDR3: CASSAGTLVEQFF

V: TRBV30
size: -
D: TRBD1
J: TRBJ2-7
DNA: TGTGCCTGGAGTACCACCCAGGGACAGGGGGCAAAGGAGCAGTACTTC
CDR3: CAWSTTQGQGAKEQYF

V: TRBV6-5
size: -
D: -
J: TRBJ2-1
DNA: TGTGCCAGCAGTCTGAGGGAGAGCTCCTACAATGAGCAGTTCTTC
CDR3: CASSLRESSYNEQFF

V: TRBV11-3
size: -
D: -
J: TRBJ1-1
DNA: TGTGCCAGCAGGTGGGGGGGAGAGAACACTGAAGCTTTCTTT
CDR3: CASRWGGENTEAFF

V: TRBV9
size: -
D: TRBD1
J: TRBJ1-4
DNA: TGTGCCAGCAGCACGACAGGGGGCGCGAGTGAAAAACTGTTTTTT
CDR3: CASSTTGGASEKLFF

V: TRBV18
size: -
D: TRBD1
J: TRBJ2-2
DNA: TGTGCCAGCTCACCACCGGGACAGGGGGCGCACACCGGGGAGCTGTTTTTT
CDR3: CASSPPGQGAHTGELFF

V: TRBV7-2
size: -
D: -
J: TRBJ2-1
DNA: TGTGCCAGCAGCTCTGACAGATCCAATGAGCAGTTCTTC
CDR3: CASSSDRSNEQFF

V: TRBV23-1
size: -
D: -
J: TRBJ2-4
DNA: TGCGCCAGCAGTCAATCGGCCGGCGGAACGCTAGCCAAAAACATTCAGTACTTC
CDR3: CASSQSAGGTLAKNIQYF

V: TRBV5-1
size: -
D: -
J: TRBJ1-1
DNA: TGCGCCAGCAGCTTCGCTTGGCCGGGTCGAACCGGAGTCACTGAAGCTTTCTTT
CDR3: CASSFAWPGRTGVTEAFF

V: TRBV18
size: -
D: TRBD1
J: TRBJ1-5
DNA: TGTGCCAGCTCAGACAGGGTTGGCGGGCAGCCCCAGCATTTT
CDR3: CASSDRVGGQPQHF

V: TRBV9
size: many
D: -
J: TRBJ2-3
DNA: TGTGCCAGCAGCTTCTACCGGGACTTCCAGTATTTT
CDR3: CASSFYRDFQYF

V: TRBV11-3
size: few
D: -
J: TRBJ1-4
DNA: TGTGCCAGCAGCCCGTCGTATGGCTCTAATGAAAAACTGTTTTTT
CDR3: CASSPSYGSNEKLFF

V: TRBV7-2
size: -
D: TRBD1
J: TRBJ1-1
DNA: TGTGCCAGCAGCACAGAGACAGGGTACACTGAAGCTTTCTTT
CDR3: CASSTETGYTEAFF

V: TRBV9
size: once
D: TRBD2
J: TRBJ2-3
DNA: TGTGCCAGCAGCGTGGCGGGAGCCGGCGCAGATACGCAGTATTTT
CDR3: CASSVAGAGADTQYF

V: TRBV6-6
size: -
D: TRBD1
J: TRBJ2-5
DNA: TGTGCCAGCAGTTACGTGGACAGGACGGGGACCCAGTACTTC
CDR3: CASSYVDRTGTQYF

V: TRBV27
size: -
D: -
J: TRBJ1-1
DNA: TGTGCCAGCAGGACAGGCATGGGGAACACTGAAGCTTTCTTT
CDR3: CASRTGMGNTEAFF

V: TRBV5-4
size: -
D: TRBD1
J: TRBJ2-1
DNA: TGTGCCAGCAGCTGGACAGGGGGCCTCTATGAGCAGTTCTTC
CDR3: CASSWTGGLYEQFF

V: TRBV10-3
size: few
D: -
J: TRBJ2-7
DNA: TGTGCCATCAGTGAACGCGGGCCCCCGGCGGACGAGCAGTACTTC
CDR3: CAISERGPPADEQYF

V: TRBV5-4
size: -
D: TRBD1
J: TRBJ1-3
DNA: TGTGCCAGCAGCCCCGGGACAGGGAAGACAAACACCATATATTTT
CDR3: CASSPGTGKTNTIYF

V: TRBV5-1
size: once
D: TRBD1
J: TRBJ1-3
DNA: TGCGCCAGCAGCCCAGGACAGGGTAGCACCATATATTTT
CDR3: CASSPGQGSTIYF

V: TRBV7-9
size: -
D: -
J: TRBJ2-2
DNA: TGTGCCAGCAGCTTATCGAGCGGTCGGGCTTCCGGGGAGCTGTTTTTT
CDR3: CASSLSSGRASGELFF

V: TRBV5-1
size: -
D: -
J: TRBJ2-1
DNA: TGCGCCAGCAGCTTGGGGTCGGGAGCTTCCTACAATGAGCAGTTCTTC
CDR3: CASSLGSGASYNEQFF

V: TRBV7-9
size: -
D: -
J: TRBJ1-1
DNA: TGTGCCAGCAGCAGAGAGGGGGAAAGCACTGAAGCTTTCTTT
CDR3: CASSREGESTEAFF

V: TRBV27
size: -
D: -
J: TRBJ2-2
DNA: TGTGCCAGCACGGGGGTCAACACCGGGGAGCTGTTTTTT
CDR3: CASTGVNTGELFF

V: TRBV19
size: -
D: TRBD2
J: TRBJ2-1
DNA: TGTGCCAGTAGTATCGGGGGGGGACACTACAATGAGCAGTTCTTC
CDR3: CASSIGGGHYNEQFF

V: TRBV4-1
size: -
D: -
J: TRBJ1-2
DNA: TGCGCCAGCAGCCAAGGTTGGAACGAGTATAGCAGCTACACCTTC
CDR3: CASSQGWNEYSSYTF

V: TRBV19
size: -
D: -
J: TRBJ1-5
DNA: TGTGCCAGTAGCTCGGGAGGCACAAACAATCAGCCCCAGCATTTT
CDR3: CASSSGGTNNQPQHF

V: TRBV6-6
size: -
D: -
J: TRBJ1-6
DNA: TGTGCCAGCAGTACGACCGGACAGCCCTATAATTCACCCCTCCACTTT
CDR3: CASSTTGQPYNSPLHF

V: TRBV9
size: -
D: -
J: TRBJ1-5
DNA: TGTGCCAGCAGCGCGAGTCAGGGAAACCAGCCCCAGCATTTT
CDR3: CASSASQGNQPQHF

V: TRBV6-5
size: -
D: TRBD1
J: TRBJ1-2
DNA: TGTGCCAGCAGTGGCCAGGGGGCTGGCGGCTACACCTTC
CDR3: CASSGQGAGGYTF

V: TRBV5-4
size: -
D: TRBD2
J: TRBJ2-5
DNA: TGTGCCAGCAGCTTGGCGGGGGGGAACCAAGAGACCCAGTACTTC
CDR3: CASSLAGGNQETQYF

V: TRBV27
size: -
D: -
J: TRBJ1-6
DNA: TGTGCCAGCACCTCCTTCTCGGGGTACTCCTATAATTCACCCCTCCACTTT
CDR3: CASTSFSGYSYNSPLHF

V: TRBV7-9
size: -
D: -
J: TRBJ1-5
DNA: TGTGCCAGCAGTGGGCAGGGACATTATCAGCCCCAGCATTTT
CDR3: CASSGQGHYQPQHF

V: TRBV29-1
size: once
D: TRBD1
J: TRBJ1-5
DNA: TGCAGCGTTGGACAGGGTGTGGGACAGCCCCAGCATTTT
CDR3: CSVGQGVGQPQHF

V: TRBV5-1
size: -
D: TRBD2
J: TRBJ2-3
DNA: TGCGCCAGCTCCCAGGTGGGGGGGAAAGATACGCAGTATTTT
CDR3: CASSQVGGKDTQYF

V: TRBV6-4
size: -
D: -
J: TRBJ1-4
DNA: TGTGCCAGCAGCCGGGACACCCCAACTAATGAAAAACTGTTTTTT
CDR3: CASSRDTPTNEKLFF

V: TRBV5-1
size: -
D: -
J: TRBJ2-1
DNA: TGCGCCAGCAGCCTGGACAGTCCGGGGAACAATGAGCAGTTCTTC
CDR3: CASSLDSPGNNEQFF

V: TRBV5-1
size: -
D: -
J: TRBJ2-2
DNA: TGCGCCAGCAGCGAAACAGGGTCCGGGGAGCTGTTTTTT
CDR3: CASSETGSGELFF

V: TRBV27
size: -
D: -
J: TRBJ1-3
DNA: TGTGCCAGCAGCCTCCGGGGAGGGCTTGGAAACACCATATATTTT
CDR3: CASSLRGGLGNTIYF

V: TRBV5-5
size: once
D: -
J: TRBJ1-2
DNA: TGTGCCAGCAGCCCCGCAGGGGAGATCTATGGCTACACCTTC
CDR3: CASSPAGEIYGYTF

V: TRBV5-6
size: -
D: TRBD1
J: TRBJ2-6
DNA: TGTGCCAGCAGCCCGGGGACAGCTCTAAGCTCTGGGGCCAACGTCCTGACTTTC
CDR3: CASSPGTALSSGANVLTF

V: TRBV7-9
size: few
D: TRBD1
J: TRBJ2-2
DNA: TGTGCCAGCAGGGGAGGGACAGGGGCCACCGGGGAGCTGTTTTTT
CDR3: CASRGGTGATGELFF

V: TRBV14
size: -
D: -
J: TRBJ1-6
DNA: TGTGCCAGCAGCCAAGTGCGCGCGGTAGCCCTCCACTTT
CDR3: CASSQVRAVALHF